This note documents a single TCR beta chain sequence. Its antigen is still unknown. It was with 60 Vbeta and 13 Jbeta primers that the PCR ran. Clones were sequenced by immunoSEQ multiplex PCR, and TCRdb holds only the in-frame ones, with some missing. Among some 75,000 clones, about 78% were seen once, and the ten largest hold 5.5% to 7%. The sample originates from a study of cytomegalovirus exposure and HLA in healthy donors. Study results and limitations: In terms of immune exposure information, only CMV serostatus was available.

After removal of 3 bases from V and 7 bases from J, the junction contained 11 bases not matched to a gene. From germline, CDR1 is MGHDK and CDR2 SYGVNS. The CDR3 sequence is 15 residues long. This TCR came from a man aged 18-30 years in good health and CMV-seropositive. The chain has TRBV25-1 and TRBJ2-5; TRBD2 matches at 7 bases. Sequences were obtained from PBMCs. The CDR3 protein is CASSEGSSGLGTQYF. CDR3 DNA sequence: TGTGCCAGCAGTGAGGGGTCTAGCGGATTAGGGACCCAGTACTTC.